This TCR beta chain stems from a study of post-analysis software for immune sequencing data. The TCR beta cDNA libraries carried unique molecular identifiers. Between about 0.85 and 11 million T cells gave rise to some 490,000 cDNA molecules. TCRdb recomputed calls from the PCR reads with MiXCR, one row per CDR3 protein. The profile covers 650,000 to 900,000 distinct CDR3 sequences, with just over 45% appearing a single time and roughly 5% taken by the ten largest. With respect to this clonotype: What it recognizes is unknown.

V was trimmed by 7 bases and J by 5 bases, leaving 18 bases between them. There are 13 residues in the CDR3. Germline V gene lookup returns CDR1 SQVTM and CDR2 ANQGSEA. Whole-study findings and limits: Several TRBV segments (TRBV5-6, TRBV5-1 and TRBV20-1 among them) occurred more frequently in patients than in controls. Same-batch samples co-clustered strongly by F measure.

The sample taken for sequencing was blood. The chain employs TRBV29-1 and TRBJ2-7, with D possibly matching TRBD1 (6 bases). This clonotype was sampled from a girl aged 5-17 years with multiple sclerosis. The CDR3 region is CSALQGTPNEQYF. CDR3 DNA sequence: TGCAGCGCACTACAGGGTACCCCAAACGAGCAGTACTTC.